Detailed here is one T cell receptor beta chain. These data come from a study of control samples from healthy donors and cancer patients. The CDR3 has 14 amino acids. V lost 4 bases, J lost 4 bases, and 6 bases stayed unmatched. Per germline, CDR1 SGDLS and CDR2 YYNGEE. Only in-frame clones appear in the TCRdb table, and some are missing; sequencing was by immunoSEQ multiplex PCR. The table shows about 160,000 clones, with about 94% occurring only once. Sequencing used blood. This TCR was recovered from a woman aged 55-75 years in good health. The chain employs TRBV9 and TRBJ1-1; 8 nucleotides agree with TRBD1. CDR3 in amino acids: CASSYQGAGTEAFF. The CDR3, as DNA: TGTGCCAGCAGCTACCAGGGGGCGGGCACTGAAGCTTTCTTT.